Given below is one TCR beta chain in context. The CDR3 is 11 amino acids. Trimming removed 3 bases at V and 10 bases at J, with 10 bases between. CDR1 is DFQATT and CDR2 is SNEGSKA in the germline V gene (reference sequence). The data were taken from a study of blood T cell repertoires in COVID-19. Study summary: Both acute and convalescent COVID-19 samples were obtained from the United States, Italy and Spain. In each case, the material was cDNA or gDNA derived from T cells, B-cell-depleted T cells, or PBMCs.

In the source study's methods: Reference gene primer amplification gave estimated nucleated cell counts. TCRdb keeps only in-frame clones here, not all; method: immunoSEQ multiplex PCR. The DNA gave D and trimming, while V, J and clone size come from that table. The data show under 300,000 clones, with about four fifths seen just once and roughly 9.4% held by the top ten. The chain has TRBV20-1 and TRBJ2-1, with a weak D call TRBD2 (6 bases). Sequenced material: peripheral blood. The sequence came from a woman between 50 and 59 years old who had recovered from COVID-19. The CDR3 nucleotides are TGCAGTGCTAGTGTCCTAGCGGAGCAGTTCTTC. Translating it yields CSASVLAEQFF.